The 31 T cell receptor beta chains given below trace back to one sample, sequenced in a study of T cells in Graves' hyperthyroidism and ophthalmopathy. RNA transcripts served as the template for amplifying TCR beta CDR3 regions. First-round RT-PCR of the TCR CDR3 relied on the HTBI primer set. TCRdb re-derived calls from the multiplex PCR reads in MiXCR, one entry per CDR3 protein. The sample holds hundreds of thousands of distinct CDR3 sequences; roughly 14% are singletons and the top ten take about 3.9%. The material sequenced was blood. The receptor set was obtained from a woman in her 40s with Graves' ophthalmopathy.

The rearrangement uses TRBV25-1 and TRBJ2-7, with TRBD2 matching 11 bases. Germline CDR1 and CDR2: MGHDK and SYGVNS. After removal of 10 bases from V and 4 bases from J, the junction contained 6 bases not matched to a gene. This CDR3 is 13 amino acids long. CDR3: CATTSGSSYEQYF. The CDR3 DNA follows: TGTGCCACTACTAGCGGGAGTTCTTACGAGCAGTACTTC.

There are many counts of this clonotype. The chain employs TRBV12-3 or TRBV12-4 and TRBJ2-3, with D maybe TRBD1 (5 bases). This CDR3 has 14 amino acids. Trimming stripped 3 bases from V and 1 base from J, with 8 bases between. The CDR3 DNA is TGTGCCAGCAGTTTCGGCAGGGGCACAGATACGCAGTATTTT. Translating gives CASSFGRGTDTQYF.

The J gene is TRBJ1-5, the V gene TRBV7-8; D may be TRBD1 (6 bases). Trimming removed 1 base at V and 7 bases at J, with 17 bases between. Germline loops: CDR1 SGHVS, CDR2 FQNEAQ. The CDR3 consists of 16 residues. CDR3 nucleotides: TGTGCCAGCAGCTTAGGGTCGGGGGCTACGAGACAGCCCCAGCATTTT. Protein product: CASSLGSGATRQPQHF.

The chain is built from TRBV11-2 and TRBJ1-5, with D possibly matching TRBD1 (6 bases). CDR3 length: 16 amino acids. Germline lookup yields CDR1 SGHAT and CDR2 FQNNGV. V was clipped by 2 bases and J by 6 bases, with 17 bases between them. CDR3 residues: CASSLLSQGSGQPQHF. The CDR3 DNA follows: TGTGCCAGCAGCTTACTTTCACAGGGTTCGGGTCAGCCCCAGCATTTT. Variable domain in full (rest from reference TRBV11-2 and TRBJ1-5): EAGVAQSPRYKIIEKRQSVAFWCNPISGHATLYWYQQILGQGPKLLIQFQNNGVVDDSQLPKDRFSAERLKGVDSTLKIQPAKLEDSAVYLCASSLLSQGSGQPQHFGDGTRLSIL.

This clonotype was recorded many times. The chain carries TRBV28 and TRBJ1-1, with D hard to call. The V end was cut by 1 base, the J end by 3 bases, with 12 bases between. From germline, CDR1 is MDHEN and CDR2 SYDVKM. The CDR3 runs to 15 residues. CDR3 loop: CASSLSAYWDTEAFF. The CDR3 nucleotides are TGTGCCAGCAGTTTATCGGCTTACTGGGACACTGAAGCTTTCTTT. Drawing the rest from reference TRBV28 and TRBJ1-1, the complete variable domain is DVKVTQSSRYLVKRTGEKVFLECVQDMDHENMFWYRQDPGLGLRLIYFSYDVKMKEKGDIPEGYSVSREKKERFSLILESASTNQTSMYLCASSLSAYWDTEAFFGQGTRLTVV.

This clonotype has only a few counts. The chain combines TRBV19 with TRBJ1-1; D may be TRBD1 (5 bases). The ends were cut back, 5 bases at V and 0 bases at J, with 13 bases in the middle. The CDR3 contains 15 residues. From germline, CDR1 is LNHDA and CDR2 SQIVND (reference sequence). CDR3 DNA: TGTGCCAGTAGTCCCCCCTCGGGACTGAACACTGAAGCTTTCTTT. Protein product: CASSPPSGLNTEAFF.

The chain combines TRBV12-3 or TRBV12-4 with TRBJ2-7, with D perhaps TRBD2 (5 bases). The CDR3 covers 13 residues. V gave up 5 bases and J gave up 6 bases, with 14 bases separating them. The CDR3 sequence: CASSPRAPLEQYF. CDR3 sequence (DNA): TGTGCCAGCAGTCCGAGGGCCCCCCTCGAGCAGTACTTC.

This clonotype was recorded at least ten times. One end of the junction does not line up with germline, which may come from a read error. The chain has TRBV7-7 and TRBJ2-7, with 9 positions matching TRBD1. This CDR3 region has 14 residues. The germline gives CDR1 SSHAT, CDR2 FNYEAQ (reference sequence). In DNA form, the CDR3 reads TGTGCTAGCAGCCCGGGACAGGGTGGTAACGAGCAGTACTTC. Amino acids: CASSPGQGGNEQYF. Full variable domain (remainder filled in from reference TRBV7-7 and TRBJ2-7): GAGVSQSPRYKVTKRGQDVTLRCDPISSHATLYWYQQALGQGPEFLTYFNYEAQPDKSGLPSDRFSAERPEGSISTLTIQRTEQRDSAMYRCASSPGQGGNEQYFGPGTRLTVT.

The chain uses TRBV19 and TRBJ1-2; no clear D gene. The CDR3 contains 14 residues. Trimming took off 5 bases at V and 4 bases at J, with 14 bases between the two ends. CDR1 and CDR2 from the germline V gene are LNHDA and SQIVND (reference sequence). CDR3 sequence: CASSLPQATYGYTF. The CDR3 bases are TGTGCCAGTAGTTTACCTCAAGCAACCTATGGCTACACCTTC.

This clonotype came up many times. The chain uses TRBV27 and TRBJ1-5; possible D gene TRBD1, 5 bases. The CDR3 spans 15 residues. V lost 5 bases and J 6 bases, leaving 17 bases between the germline ends. CDR1 and CDR2 (germline): MNHEY, SMNVEV (reference sequence). The CDR3 nucleotides read TGTGCCAGCAGTCCTGGGACCAGACGGAGTCAGCCCCAGCATTTT. Its protein is CASSPGTRRSQPQHF.

The chain couples TRBV25-1 to TRBJ2-5; tentative D call: TRBD2 (5 bases). Trimming cost V 1 base and J 1 base, with 7 bases left between them. The CDR3 is 14 amino acids. Germline CDR1 and CDR2: MGHDK and SYGVNS. The CDR3 sequence: CASSEWRVQETQYF. The CDR3 nucleotides read TGTGCCAGCAGTGAATGGCGGGTCCAAGAGACCCAGTACTTC.

This clonotype has a count of ten or more. The rearrangement joins TRBV11-2 to TRBJ1-2; no definite D call. CDR3 size: 15 residues. Trimming pared 3 bases from V and 8 bases from J, leaving 19 bases between. Germline loops: CDR1 SGHAT, CDR2 FQNNGV. The CDR3 region has the DNA TGTGCCAGCAGCTTTGGTACCAGAATGTGGCGGGGCTACACCTTC. Translating it yields CASSFGTRMWRGYTF. The whole variable domain, filled in from reference TRBV11-2 and TRBJ1-2, reads EAGVAQSPRYKIIEKRQSVAFWCNPISGHATLYWYQQILGQGPKLLIQFQNNGVVDDSQLPKDRFSAERLKGVDSTLKIQPAKLEDSAVYLCASSFGTRMWRGYTFGSGTRLTVV.

A single count supports this clonotype. The chain employs TRBV6-2 or TRBV6-3 and TRBJ2-7, with a tentative D call TRBD1 (5 bases). Germline-derived CDR1 and CDR2 are MNHEY and SVGEGT. Deletions cut 5 bases from V and 2 bases from J, with 10 bases between. The CDR3 covers 13 residues. The CDR3 sequence is CASSSLGPYEQYF. In DNA form, the CDR3 reads TGTGCCAGCAGTAGTTTGGGGCCCTACGAGCAGTACTTC.

This clonotype was recorded at least ten times. The J gene is TRBJ1-1, the V gene TRBV15; D is undetermined. Germline assignment: CDR1 LNHNV and CDR2 YYDKDF (reference sequence). The CDR3 runs 14 residues. Deletions cut 2 bases from V and 8 bases from J, with 15 bases between. The CDR3 here is CATSRTTPAVEAFF. CDR3 nucleotides: TGTGCCACCAGCAGAACGACACCGGCGGTGGAAGCTTTCTTT.

This clonotype was seen many times. This chain connects TRBV29-1 to TRBJ2-7, with a tentative D call TRBD2 (6 bases). The length of the CDR3 is 13 residues. Looked up from germline, CDR1 is SQVTM and CDR2 is ANQGSEA. V gave up 3 bases and J gave up 2 bases, with 11 bases separating them. The CDR3 protein is CSVDPAGTYEQYF. CDR3 nucleotides: TGCAGCGTTGATCCAGCGGGTACCTACGAGCAGTACTTC.

This clonotype was seen at least ten times. The chain's CDR3 is CASSEAKNTEAFF. Here the CDR3 DNA reads TGTGCCAGTAGTGAGGCGAAGAACACTGAAGCTTTCTTT. The chain links TRBV19 to TRBJ1-1; no definite D call. Germline loops: CDR1 LNHDA, CDR2 SQIVND (reference sequence). The CDR3 consists of 13 residues. V lost 5 bases to trimming and J lost 1 base, with 8 bases between them.

This clonotype was detected many times. This chain uses TRBV6-5 with TRBJ2-7, with D possibly matching TRBD1 (6 bases). The germline gives CDR1 MNHEY, CDR2 SVGAGI. CDR3 length: 15 amino acids. V was cut by 0 bases and J by 6 bases, with 15 bases left in between. CDR3 protein: CASSYSVGGSPEQYF. DNA of the CDR3: TGTGCCAGCAGTTACTCTGTAGGGGGAAGCCCCGAGCAGTACTTC.

This clonotype has a count of ten or more. The chain is built from TRBV6-1 and TRBJ1-5, with TRBD1 matching 10 bases. Trimming removed 1 base from V and 9 bases from J; junction bases left unmatched: 3. In germline, CDR1 is MNHNS, CDR2 SASEGT. The CDR3 consists of 14 residues. This CDR3 reads CASSEGDRGWPQHF. CDR3 bases: TGTGCCAGCAGTGAAGGGGACAGGGGTTGGCCCCAGCATTTT.

V is TRBV29-1 and J is TRBJ2-7; 8 positions agree with TRBD1. CDR1 and CDR2 from the germline V gene are SQVTM and ANQGSEA. V gave up 7 bases and J gave up 4 bases; unmatched junction bases: 9. CDR3 length: 13 amino acids. CDR3 coding DNA: TGCAGCGGTGTCCAGGGGGCCGGGTACGAGCAGTACTTC. Its protein is CSGVQGAGYEQYF.

The chain joins TRBV4-2 to TRBJ2-2; D unresolved. This CDR3 region has 15 residues. Germline lookup yields CDR1 LGHNA and CDR2 YNFKEQ. The V gene lost 0 bases and the J gene lost 6 bases, with 11 bases spanning the gap. The CDR3 bases are TGTGCCAGCAGCCAAGATCTAAATAGACCCGGGGAGCTGTTTTTT. Translation: CASSQDLNRPGELFF.

This clonotype was counted ten times or more. V and J are TRBV9 and TRBJ1-1, with a weak D call TRBD1 (5 bases). CDR3 length equals 14 residues. V was pared by 1 base and J by 3 bases, with 10 bases between. Germline CDR1 SGDLS, CDR2 YYNGEE. The CDR3 nucleotides read TGTGCCAGCAGCGTACGGGGGGAGGACACTGAAGCTTTCTTT. Its translation is CASSVRGEDTEAFF.

This clonotype has ten or more counts. The chain links TRBV6-5 to TRBJ2-7; D not resolved. CDR3 length: 14 amino acids. Germline CDR1 MNHEY, CDR2 SVGAGI. V shed 5 bases and J shed 0 bases, with 11 bases lying between them. CDR3 residues: CASSQTPHSYEQYF. CDR3 nucleotides: TGTGCCAGCAGTCAGACACCTCACTCCTACGAGCAGTACTTC.

This clonotype came up many times. The chain is built from TRBV7-2 and TRBJ2-7, with 7 positions matching TRBD2. This CDR3 is built from 14 residues. Per germline, CDR1 SGHTA and CDR2 FQGNSA. With 5 bases clipped from V and 2 bases from J, the junction kept 6 bases outside the gene matches. The CDR3 region has the DNA TGTGCCAGCAGCGAGGTGGGGAGGGCCTACGAGCAGTACTTC. Translating gives CASSEVGRAYEQYF.

This clonotype was seen ten or more times. J is TRBJ1-2 and V is TRBV6-5, with no clear D. Germline V gene data show CDR1 as MNHEY and CDR2 as SVGAGI. V was trimmed by 0 bases and J by 8 bases, leaving 7 bases between them. This CDR3 region has 12 residues. CDR3 loop: CASSYSAGGYTF. Here the CDR3 DNA reads TGTGCCAGCAGTTACTCGGCAGGCGGCTACACCTTC.

This clonotype was observed a single time. V usage is TRBV12-3 or TRBV12-4 and J usage is TRBJ2-7; 9 nucleotides match TRBD1. The V segment lost 5 bases and the J segment 5 bases; nucleotides outside the gene matches: 10. CDR3 length equals 15 residues. CDR3 in DNA: TGTGCCAGCAGTCAATCGACAGGGGGTCCCGACGAGCAGTACTTC. Amino acids: CASSQSTGGPDEQYF.

This clonotype was detected only a few times. The rearrangement links TRBV30 to TRBJ1-1; D is possibly TRBD1 (5 bases). CDR3 length equals 13 residues. Germline CDR1 and CDR2: GTSNPN and SVGIG (reference sequence). The germline V and J ends were trimmed by 4 bases and 10 bases, with 19 bases remaining between them. CDR3 nucleotides: TGTGCCTGGACGGGGCCGGTCCGGCCGCGAGCTTTCTTT. Protein product: CAWTGPVRPRAFF.

This sequence joins TRBV5-1 and TRBJ2-2, with a possible D match to TRBD2 (6 bases). Per the germline V gene, CDR1 is SGHRS and CDR2 is YFSETQ. Trimming cost V 4 bases and J 6 bases, with 13 bases left between them. There are 14 residues in the CDR3. Here the CDR3 reads CASSRLDGAGELFF. Here the CDR3 DNA reads TGCGCCAGCAGCCGACTAGACGGGGCCGGGGAGCTGTTTTTT.

Worth noting for this clonotype: A much larger clone differs by one base, so this may be a read error. This chain links TRBV20-1 with TRBJ2-5; tentatively, D is TRBD2 (5 bases). CDR3 length: 14 amino acids. Per the germline V gene, CDR1 is DFQATT and CDR2 is SNEGSKA (reference sequence). Trimming left V 6 bases short and J 5 bases short, with 19 bases between. Here the CDR3 reads CSALRGRRQETQYF. In DNA form, the CDR3 reads TGCAGTGCCCTACGGGGAAGACGGCAGGAGACCCAGTACTTC.

The V gene is TRBV10-3, the J gene TRBJ1-1; possibly TRBD1 for D (5 bases). Germline V gene data show CDR1 as ENHRY and CDR2 as SYGVKD. Between the trimmed V and J ends, which lost 4 bases and 11 bases, there was a span of 11 bases. The CDR3 length is 11 residues. The CDR3 protein is CAISGGRVAFF. For the CDR3, the DNA is TGTGCCATCAGTGGGGGCAGGGTGGCTTTCTTT.

This clonotype was counted ten times or more. This rearrangement joins TRBV9 to TRBJ1-2; D is unclear. CDR3 length: 14 residues. CDR1 SGDLS and CDR2 YYNGEE come from the germline V gene. Trimming cost V 3 bases and J 2 bases, with 11 bases left between them. CDR3 loop: CASSGTVQNYGYTF. CDR3 DNA sequence: TGTGCCAGCAGCGGGACCGTACAAAACTATGGCTACACCTTC. The full variable domain, with the rest looked up from reference TRBV9 and TRBJ1-2, is DSGVTQTPKHLITATGQRVTLRCSPRSGDLSVYWYQQSLDQGLQFLIQYYNGEERAKGNILERFSAQQFPDLHSELNLSSLELGDSALYFCASSGTVQNYGYTFGSGTRLTVV.

The chain couples TRBV6-2 or TRBV6-3 to TRBJ2-7; weak D call: TRBD1 (6 bases). Germline CDR1 MNHEY, CDR2 SVGEGT. This CDR3 has 14 amino acids. V lost 7 bases and J lost 4, with 17 bases in between. For the CDR3, the DNA is TGTGCCAGCACCGAGGGACATCCCATATACGAGCAGTACTTC. This gives the protein CASTEGHPIYEQYF.